The TCR beta chain under discussion was sequenced for a study of graft-versus-host responses after intestinal transplantation. Whole-study context: For approximately three years after anti-thymocyte globulin induction, all recipients took tacrolimus and steroids. Study-level findings and limits: There was an association between peak levels of circulating GvH clones and early post-transplant HvG declines. Within allografts, high graft-versus-host to host-versus-graft clonal ratios were seen among patients with graft-donor T cell macrochimerism. Marrow from the recipient contained GvH clones, some of which had appeared first in ileum or blood.

V lost 1 base and J 1 base, leaving 4 bases between the germline ends. This CDR3 contains 13 residues. Germline CDR1 MGHDK, CDR2 SYGVNS. Produced via immunoSEQ multiplex PCR; TCRdb's table is partial and in-frame only. The sample has 75,000 to 100,000 clones; approximately 92% are singletons. Comment on this clone: Antigen unknown.

The chain combines TRBV25-1 with TRBJ1-1, with D unresolved. The receptor's source is a human donor who received an intestinal transplant. The sequencing used unstimulated CD8+ T cells sorted from spleen or lymph node cells, collected before intestinal transplant. The chain's CDR3 is CASSEFKNTEAFF. CDR3 in DNA: TGTGCCAGCAGTGAATTTAAGAACACTGAAGCTTTCTTT.